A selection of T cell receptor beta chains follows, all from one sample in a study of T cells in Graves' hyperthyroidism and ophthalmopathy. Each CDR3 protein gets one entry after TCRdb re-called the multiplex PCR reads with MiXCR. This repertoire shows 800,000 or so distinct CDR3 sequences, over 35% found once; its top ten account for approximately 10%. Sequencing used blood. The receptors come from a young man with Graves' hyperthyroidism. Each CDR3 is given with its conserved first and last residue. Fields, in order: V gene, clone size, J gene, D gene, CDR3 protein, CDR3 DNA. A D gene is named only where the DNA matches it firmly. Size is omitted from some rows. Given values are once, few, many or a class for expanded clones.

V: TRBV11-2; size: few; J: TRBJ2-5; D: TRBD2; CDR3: CASSPPGTSIQTQYF; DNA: TGTGCCAGCAGCCCCCCCGGGACTAGCATACAGACCCAGTACTTC
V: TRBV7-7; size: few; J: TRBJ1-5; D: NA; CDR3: CASSLDTYSNQPQHF; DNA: TGTGCTAGCAGCTTAGATACCTATAGCAATCAGCCCCAGCATTTT
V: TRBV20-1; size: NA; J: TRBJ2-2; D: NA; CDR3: CSASWFGNTGELFF; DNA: TGCAGTGCTAGCTGGTTCGGGAACACCGGGGAGCTGTTTTTT
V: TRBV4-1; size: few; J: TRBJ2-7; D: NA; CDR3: CASSQTGRGYEQYF; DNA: TGCGCCAGCAGCCAGACCGGCCGGGGCTACGAGCAGTACTTC
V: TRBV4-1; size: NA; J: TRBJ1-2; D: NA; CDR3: CASSQDKGINYGYTF; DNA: TGCGCCAGCAGCCAAGATAAGGGTATTAACTATGGCTACACCTTC
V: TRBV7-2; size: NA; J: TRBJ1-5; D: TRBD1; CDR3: CASGRTGADQPQHF; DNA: TGTGCCAGCGGTCGGACAGGGGCTGATCAGCCCCAGCATTTT
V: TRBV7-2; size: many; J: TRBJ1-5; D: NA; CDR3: CASSHTDQPQHF; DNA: TGTGCCAGCAGCCACACTGACCAGCCCCAGCATTTT
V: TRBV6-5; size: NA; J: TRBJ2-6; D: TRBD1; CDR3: CASTGGVPGANVLTF; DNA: TGTGCCAGTACAGGGGGCGTTCCTGGGGCCAACGTCCTGACTTTC
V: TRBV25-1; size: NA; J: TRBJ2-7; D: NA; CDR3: CASSPFATGYEQYF; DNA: TGTGCCAGCTCACCTTTTGCGACTGGTTACGAGCAGTACTTC
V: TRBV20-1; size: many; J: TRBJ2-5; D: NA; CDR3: CSATRGFQETQYF; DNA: TGCAGTGCGACCCGGGGGTTCCAAGAGACCCAGTACTTC
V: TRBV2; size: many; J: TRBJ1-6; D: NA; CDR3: CAGGLGSSPLHF; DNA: TGTGCAGGCGGACTAGGAAGTTCACCCCTCCACTTT
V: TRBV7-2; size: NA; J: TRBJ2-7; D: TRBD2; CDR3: CASSPSTPAGGKAYEQYF; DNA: TGTGCCAGCAGTCCCTCAACACCGGCGGGGGGCAAAGCCTACGAGCAGTACTTC